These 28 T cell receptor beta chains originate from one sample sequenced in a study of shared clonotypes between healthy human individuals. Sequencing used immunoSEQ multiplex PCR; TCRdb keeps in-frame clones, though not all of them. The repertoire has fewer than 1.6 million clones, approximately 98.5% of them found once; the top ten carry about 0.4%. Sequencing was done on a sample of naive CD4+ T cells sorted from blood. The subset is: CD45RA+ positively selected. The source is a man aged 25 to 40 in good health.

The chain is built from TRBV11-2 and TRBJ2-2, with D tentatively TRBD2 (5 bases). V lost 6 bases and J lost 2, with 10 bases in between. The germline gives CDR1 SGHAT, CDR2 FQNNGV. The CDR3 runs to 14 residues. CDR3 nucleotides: TGTGCCAGCAGTCGACTATCAAACACCGGGGAGCTGTTTTTT. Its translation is CASSRLSNTGELFF.

The CDR3 DNA follows: TGCGCCAGCAGCTTCGAGTGGGGGCTCGGCACTGAAGCTTTCTTT. Translated: CASSFEWGLGTEAFF. V and J are TRBV5-1 and TRBJ1-1; D is perhaps TRBD1 (6 bases). Germline CDR1 SGHRS, CDR2 YFSETQ. With 2 bases removed from V and 4 bases from J, the gap between germline ends came to 15 bases. This CDR3 contains 15 residues. Full variable domain (outside the CDR3, taken from reference TRBV5-1 and TRBJ1-1): KAGVTQTPRYLIKTRGQQVTLSCSPISGHRSVSWYQQTPGQGLQFLFEYFSETQRNKGNFPGRFSGRQFSNSRSEMNVSTLELGDSALYLCASSFEWGLGTEAFFGQGTRLTVV.

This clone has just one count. In DNA form, the CDR3 reads TGTGCCAGCAGCTTACCAGGGAACATGAACACTGAAGCTTTCTTT. Residues: CASSLPGNMNTEAFF. The chain links TRBV7-9 to TRBJ1-1; the D gene is possibly TRBD1 (5 bases). Deletions cut 2 bases from V and 0 bases from J, with 10 bases between. The V gene's germline CDR1 is SEHNR and CDR2 FQNEAQ (reference sequence). The CDR3 totals 15 residues.

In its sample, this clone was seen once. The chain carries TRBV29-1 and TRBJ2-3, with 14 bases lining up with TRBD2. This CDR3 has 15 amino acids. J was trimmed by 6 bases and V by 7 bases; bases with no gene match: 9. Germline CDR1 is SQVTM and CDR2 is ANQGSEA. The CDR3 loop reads CSAPGLAGGSDTQYF. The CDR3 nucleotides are TGCAGCGCCCCTGGACTAGCGGGAGGTTCTGATACGCAGTATTTT.

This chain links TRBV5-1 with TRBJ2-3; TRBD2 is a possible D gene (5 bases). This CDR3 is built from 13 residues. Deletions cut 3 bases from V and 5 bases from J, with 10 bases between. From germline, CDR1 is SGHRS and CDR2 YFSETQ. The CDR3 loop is CASSWAEGDTQYF. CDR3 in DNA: TGCGCCAGCAGCTGGGCCGAGGGAGATACGCAGTATTTT. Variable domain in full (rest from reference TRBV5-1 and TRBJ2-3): KAGVTQTPRYLIKTRGQQVTLSCSPISGHRSVSWYQQTPGQGLQFLFEYFSETQRNKGNFPGRFSGRQFSNSRSEMNVSTLELGDSALYLCASSWAEGDTQYFGPGTRLTVL.

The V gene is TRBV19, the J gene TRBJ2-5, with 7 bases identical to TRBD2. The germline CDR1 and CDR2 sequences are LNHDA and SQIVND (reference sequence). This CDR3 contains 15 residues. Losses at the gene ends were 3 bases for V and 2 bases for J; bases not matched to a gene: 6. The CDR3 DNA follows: TGTGCCAGTAGTATCATTGGCGGGGGACAAGAGACCCAGTACTTC. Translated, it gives CASSIIGGGQETQYF.

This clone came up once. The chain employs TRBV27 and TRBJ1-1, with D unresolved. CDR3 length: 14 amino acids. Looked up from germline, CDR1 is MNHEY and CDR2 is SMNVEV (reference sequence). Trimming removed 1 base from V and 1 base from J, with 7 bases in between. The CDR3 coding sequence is TGTGCCAGCAGTTTATTAGTCACGAACACTGAAGCTTTCTTT. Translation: CASSLLVTNTEAFF.

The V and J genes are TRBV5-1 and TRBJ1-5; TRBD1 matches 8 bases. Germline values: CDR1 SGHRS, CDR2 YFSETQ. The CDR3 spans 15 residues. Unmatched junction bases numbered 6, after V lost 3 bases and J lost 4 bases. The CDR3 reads CASSSTGGENQPQHF. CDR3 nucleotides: TGCGCCAGCAGCTCTACAGGGGGGGAAAATCAGCCCCAGCATTTT.

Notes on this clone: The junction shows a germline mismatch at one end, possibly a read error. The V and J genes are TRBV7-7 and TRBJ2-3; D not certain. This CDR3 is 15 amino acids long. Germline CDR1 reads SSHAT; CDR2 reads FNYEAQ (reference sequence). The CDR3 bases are TGTGCTAGCAGCTTATATGAGGCTAGCACAGATACGCAGTATTTT. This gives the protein CASSLYEASTDTQYF.

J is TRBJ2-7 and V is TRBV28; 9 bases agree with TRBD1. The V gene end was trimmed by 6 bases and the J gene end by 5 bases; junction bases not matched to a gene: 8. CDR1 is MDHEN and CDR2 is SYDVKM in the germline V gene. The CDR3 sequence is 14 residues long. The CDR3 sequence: CASSARDRVHEQYF. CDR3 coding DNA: TGTGCCAGCAGCGCCCGGGACAGGGTCCACGAGCAGTACTTC.

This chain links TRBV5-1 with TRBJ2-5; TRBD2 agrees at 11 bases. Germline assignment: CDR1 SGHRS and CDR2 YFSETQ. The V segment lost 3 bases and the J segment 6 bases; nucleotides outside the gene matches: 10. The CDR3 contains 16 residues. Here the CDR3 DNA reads TGCGCCAGCAGCTCTCCCGAACTAGCGGGAGTGCAGACCCAGTACTTC. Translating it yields CASSSPELAGVQTQYF.

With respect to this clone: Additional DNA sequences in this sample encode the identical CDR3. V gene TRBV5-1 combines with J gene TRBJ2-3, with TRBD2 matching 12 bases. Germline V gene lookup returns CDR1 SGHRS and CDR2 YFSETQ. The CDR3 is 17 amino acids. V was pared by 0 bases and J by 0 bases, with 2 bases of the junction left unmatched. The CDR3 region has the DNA TGCGCCAGCAGCTTGGTTGGACTAGCGGGAAGCACAGATACGCAGTATTTT. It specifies CASSLVGLAGSTDTQYF.

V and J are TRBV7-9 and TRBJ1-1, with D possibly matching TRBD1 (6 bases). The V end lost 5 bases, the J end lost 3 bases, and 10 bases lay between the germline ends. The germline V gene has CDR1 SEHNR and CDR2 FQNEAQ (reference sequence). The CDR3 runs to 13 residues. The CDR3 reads CASSTGSYTEAFF. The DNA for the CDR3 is TGTGCCAGCAGCACAGGGTCGTACACTGAAGCTTTCTTT.

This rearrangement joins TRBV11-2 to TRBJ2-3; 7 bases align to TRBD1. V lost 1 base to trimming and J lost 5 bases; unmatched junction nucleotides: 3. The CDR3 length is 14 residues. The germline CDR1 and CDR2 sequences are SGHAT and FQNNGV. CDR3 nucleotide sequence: TGTGCCAGCAGCTTAGCACAGGGGATAGATACGCAGTATTTT. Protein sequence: CASSLAQGIDTQYF.

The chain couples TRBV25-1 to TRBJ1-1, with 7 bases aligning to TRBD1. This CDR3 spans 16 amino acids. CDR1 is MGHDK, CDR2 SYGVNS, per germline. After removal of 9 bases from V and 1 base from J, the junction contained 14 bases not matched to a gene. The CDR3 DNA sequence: TGTGCCAGTAGACGACAGGGTCCCGGCCGGAACACTGAAGCTTTCTTT. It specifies CASRRQGPGRNTEAFF.

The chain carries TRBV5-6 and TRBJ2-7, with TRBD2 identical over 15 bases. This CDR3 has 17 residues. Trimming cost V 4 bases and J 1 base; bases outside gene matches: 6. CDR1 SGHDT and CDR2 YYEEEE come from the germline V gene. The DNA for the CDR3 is TGTGCCAGCAGCCCATGGACTAGCGGGAGGGCGTCCTACGAGCAGTACTTC. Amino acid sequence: CASSPWTSGRASYEQYF.

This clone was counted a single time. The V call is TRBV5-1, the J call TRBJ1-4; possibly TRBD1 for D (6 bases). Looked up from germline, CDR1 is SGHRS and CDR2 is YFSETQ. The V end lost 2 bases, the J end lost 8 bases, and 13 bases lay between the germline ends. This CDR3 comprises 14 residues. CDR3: CASSFQGSGEKLFF. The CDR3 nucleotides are TGCGCCAGCAGCTTCCAGGGGAGTGGGGAAAAACTGTTTTTT. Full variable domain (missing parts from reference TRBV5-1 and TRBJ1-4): KAGVTQTPRYLIKTRGQQVTLSCSPISGHRSVSWYQQTPGQGLQFLFEYFSETQRNKGNFPGRFSGRQFSNSRSEMNVSTLELGDSALYLCASSFQGSGEKLFFGSGTQLSVL.

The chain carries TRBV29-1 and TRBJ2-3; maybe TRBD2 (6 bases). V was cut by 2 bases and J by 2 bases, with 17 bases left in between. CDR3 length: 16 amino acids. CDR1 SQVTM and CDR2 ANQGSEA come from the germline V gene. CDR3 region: CSVEYARGGVTDTQYF. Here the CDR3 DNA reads TGCAGCGTTGAATATGCGAGGGGAGGAGTCACAGATACGCAGTATTTT.

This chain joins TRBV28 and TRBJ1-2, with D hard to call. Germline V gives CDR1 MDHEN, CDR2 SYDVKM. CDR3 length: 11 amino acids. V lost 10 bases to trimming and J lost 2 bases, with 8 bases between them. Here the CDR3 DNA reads TGTGCCACCTCGAGGAACTATGGCTACACCTTC. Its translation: CATSRNYGYTF.

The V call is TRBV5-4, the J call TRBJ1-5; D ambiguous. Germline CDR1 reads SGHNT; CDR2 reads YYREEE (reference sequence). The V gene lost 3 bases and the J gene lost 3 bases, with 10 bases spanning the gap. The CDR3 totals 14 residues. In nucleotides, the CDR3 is TGTGCCAGCAGCTCCGAACCGGCCAATCAGCCCCAGCATTTT. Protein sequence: CASSSEPANQPQHF.

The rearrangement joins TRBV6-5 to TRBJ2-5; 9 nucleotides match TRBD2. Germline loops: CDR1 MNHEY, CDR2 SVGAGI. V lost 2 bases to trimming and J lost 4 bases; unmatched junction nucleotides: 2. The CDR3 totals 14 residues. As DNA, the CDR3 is TGTGCCAGCAGTTACGGGACTAGCTCAGAGACCCAGTACTTC. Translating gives CASSYGTSSETQYF.

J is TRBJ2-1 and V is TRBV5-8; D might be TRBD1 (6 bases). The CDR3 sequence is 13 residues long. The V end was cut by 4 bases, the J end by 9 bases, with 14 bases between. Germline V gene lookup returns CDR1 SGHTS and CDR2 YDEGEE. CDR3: CASSRDRLGEQFF. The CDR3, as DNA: TGTGCCAGCAGCCGAGACAGGTTGGGTGAGCAGTTCTTC.

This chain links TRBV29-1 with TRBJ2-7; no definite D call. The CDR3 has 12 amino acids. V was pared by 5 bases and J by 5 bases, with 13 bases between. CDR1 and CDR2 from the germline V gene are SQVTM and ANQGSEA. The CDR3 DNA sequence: TGCAGCGTTCGCGGCGGAACAGACGAGCAGTACTTC. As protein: CSVRGGTDEQYF.

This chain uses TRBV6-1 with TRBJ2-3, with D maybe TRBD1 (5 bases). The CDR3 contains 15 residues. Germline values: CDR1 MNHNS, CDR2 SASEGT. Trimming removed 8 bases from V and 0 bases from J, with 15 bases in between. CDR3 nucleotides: TGTGCCAGCGGGGTGGGGCGTGGGAGCACAGATACGCAGTATTTT. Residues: CASGVGRGSTDTQYF.

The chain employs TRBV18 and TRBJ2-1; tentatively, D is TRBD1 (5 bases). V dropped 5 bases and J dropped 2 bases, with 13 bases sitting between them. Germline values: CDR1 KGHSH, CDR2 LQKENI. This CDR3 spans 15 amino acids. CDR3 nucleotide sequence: TGTGCCAGCTCAAGCTCAGGGCCGACCTACAATGAGCAGTTCTTC. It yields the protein CASSSSGPTYNEQFF.

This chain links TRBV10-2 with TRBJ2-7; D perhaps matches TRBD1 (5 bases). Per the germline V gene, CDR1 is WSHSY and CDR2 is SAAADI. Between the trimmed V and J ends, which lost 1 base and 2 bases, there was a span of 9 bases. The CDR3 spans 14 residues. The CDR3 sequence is CASSELGPTYEQYF. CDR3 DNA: TGCGCCAGCAGTGAGTTGGGGCCAACCTACGAGCAGTACTTC.

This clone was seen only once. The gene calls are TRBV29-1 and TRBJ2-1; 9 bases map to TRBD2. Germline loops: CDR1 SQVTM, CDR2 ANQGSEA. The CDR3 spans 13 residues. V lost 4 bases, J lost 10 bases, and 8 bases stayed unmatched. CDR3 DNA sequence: TGCAGCGTTGGCCCGACTAGCGGAGGGGAGCAGTTCTTC. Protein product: CSVGPTSGGEQFF.

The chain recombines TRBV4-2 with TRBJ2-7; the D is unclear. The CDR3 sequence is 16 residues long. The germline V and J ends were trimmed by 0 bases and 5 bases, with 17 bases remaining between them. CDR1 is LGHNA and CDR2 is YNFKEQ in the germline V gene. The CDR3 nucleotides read TGTGCCAGCAGCCAAGAAACTTGGGGAATTAGGAACGAGCAGTACTTC. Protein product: CASSQETWGIRNEQYF.